Below are 29 T cell receptor beta chains sequenced from a single sample in a study of blood T cell repertoires in COVID-19. The assay was immunoSEQ multiplex PCR, and TCRdb's table has in-frame clones only and misses some. The table lists about 150,000 clones, approximately 91% of them singletons, with 2.4% in the top ten. Sequencing input: peripheral blood. These TCRs come from a woman between 65 and 79 years old with acute or convalescent COVID-19.

The rearrangement uses TRBV15 and TRBJ1-6; D is uncertain. This CDR3 contains 14 residues. With 1 base removed from V and 7 bases from J, the gap between germline ends came to 8 bases. CDR1 is LNHNV and CDR2 is YYDKDF in the germline V gene (reference sequence). CDR3 DNA sequence: TGTGCCACCAGCAGAGCGGGTTACAATTCACCCCTCCACTTT. This sequence encodes CATSRAGYNSPLHF.

The count of this clone is one. This chain joins TRBV7-2 and TRBJ2-7, with 15 nucleotides matching TRBD2. V gave up 5 bases and J gave up 2 bases; unmatched junction bases: 13. CDR1 and CDR2 from the germline V gene are SGHTA and FQGNSA. This CDR3 is 19 amino acids long. In DNA form, the CDR3 reads TGTGCCAGCAGCCCGGGGCCTGGGACTAGCGGGGGGCGCCCCTACGAGCAGTACTTC. This translates into CASSPGPGTSGGRPYEQYF.

This clone was detected a few times. The chain combines TRBV11-1 with TRBJ2-7, with 7 bases fitting TRBD1. Unmatched junction bases numbered 14, after V lost 2 bases and J lost 7 bases. Germline V CDR1 and CDR2: SGHAT, FQDESV (reference sequence). The CDR3 contains 16 residues. The CDR3 loop is CASSLSPGTDPLEQYF. CDR3 sequence (DNA): TGTGCCAGCAGCTTATCTCCTGGGACAGACCCCTTGGAGCAGTACTTC.

The chain has TRBV20-1 and TRBJ2-3, with D maybe TRBD2 (7 bases). V lost 3 bases and J 1 base, leaving 14 bases between the germline ends. The CDR3 contains 15 residues. The germline gives CDR1 DFQATT, CDR2 SNEGSKA (reference sequence). CDR3: CSASSWGGRTDTQYF. The CDR3 region has the DNA TGCAGTGCTAGTTCTTGGGGGGGCCGCACAGATACGCAGTATTTT.

The chain combines TRBV29-1 with TRBJ1-1, with 8 bases identical to TRBD1. The CDR3 length is 13 residues. V lost 6 bases and J lost 0; bases outside the gene matches: 3. CDR1 and CDR2 (germline): SQVTM, ANQGSEA. The CDR3 region has the DNA TGCAGCGTACACAGGGGGGTGAACACTGAAGCTTTCTTT. Its protein product is CSVHRGVNTEAFF.

This clone was recorded once. The V call is TRBV18, the J call TRBJ2-1; 7 nucleotides line up with TRBD1. The CDR3 sequence is 16 residues long. Germline CDR1 is KGHSH and CDR2 is LQKENI. The V segment lost 2 bases and the J segment 1 base; nucleotides outside the gene matches: 5. The CDR3 DNA sequence: TGTGCCAGCTCACCATCGCAGGGGGTTTCCTACAATGAGCAGTTCTTC. It specifies CASSPSQGVSYNEQFF.

V gene TRBV18 combines with J gene TRBJ1-3; D is possibly TRBD1 (5 bases). The CDR3 is 15 amino acids. V dropped 2 bases and J dropped 2 bases, with 10 bases sitting between them. CDR1 is KGHSH and CDR2 is LQKENI in the germline V gene. The CDR3 reads CASSPSQGPGNTIYF. The CDR3, as DNA: TGTGCCAGCTCACCAAGCCAGGGCCCTGGAAACACCATATATTTT.

In DNA, the CDR3 is TGTGCCAGTAGTACCCCCGGGACAGCCGTGAATCAGCCCCAGCATTTT. Residues: CASSTPGTAVNQPQHF. V and J are TRBV19 and TRBJ1-5; 7 bases agree with TRBD1. Germline trimming cut 4 bases from V and 4 bases from J; bases unmatched to any gene: 10. The CDR3 is 16 amino acids. Germline lookup yields CDR1 LNHDA and CDR2 SQIVND (reference sequence).

The chain is built from TRBV19 and TRBJ2-1; 11 bases line up with TRBD2. J was trimmed by 4 bases and V by 6 bases; bases with no gene match: 11. Germline lookup yields CDR1 LNHDA and CDR2 SQIVND (reference sequence). This CDR3 has 17 residues. In DNA, the CDR3 is TGTGCCAGTAGCCCGGCGGCTAGCGGGGGGCCTTACAATGAGCAGTTCTTC. Translating it yields CASSPAASGGPYNEQFF.

The chain joins TRBV4-2 to TRBJ2-2; D might be TRBD2 (5 bases). The CDR3 extends over 15 amino acids. Germline V gene data show CDR1 as LGHNA and CDR2 as YNFKEQ. V was cut by 0 bases and J by 8 bases, with 13 bases left in between. As DNA, the CDR3 is TGTGCCAGCAGCCAAGATCCACCGGGATGGGGGGAGCTGTTTTTT. It encodes CASSQDPPGWGELFF.

The V gene is TRBV19, the J gene TRBJ1-5, with D unresolved. Trimming pared 8 bases from V and 11 bases from J, leaving 16 bases between. The germline V gene has CDR1 LNHDA and CDR2 SQIVND (reference sequence). The CDR3 extends over 12 amino acids. The CDR3 here is CASGETYVSQHF. CDR3 bases: TGTGCCAGTGGGGAGACCTATGTGTCCCAGCATTTT.

This clone was detected a few times. The gene calls are TRBV27 and TRBJ2-2; D uncertain. Germline lookup yields CDR1 MNHEY and CDR2 SMNVEV (reference sequence). The CDR3 consists of 15 residues. Trimming left V 8 bases short and J 0 bases short, with 13 bases between. The CDR3 DNA sequence: TGTGCCAGCTCCCTGCGGCAGTCGAACACCGGGGAGCTGTTTTTT. Amino acid sequence: CASSLRQSNTGELFF.

The chain combines TRBV7-3 with TRBJ1-2; no clear D. The germline CDR1 and CDR2 sequences are SGHTA and FQGTGA. The V end lost 4 bases, the J end lost 6 bases, and 30 bases lay between the germline ends. This CDR3 comprises 19 residues. The CDR3 region has the DNA TGTGCCAGCAGCTCACACCCTGTCGGAGCGGCAGCGAAAACTCATGGCTACACCTTC. Amino acid sequence: CASSSHPVGAAAKTHGYTF.

The V call is TRBV5-5, the J call TRBJ2-7; 7 bases are a match to TRBD1. The CDR3 length is 14 residues. Germline trimming cut 4 bases from V and 0 bases from J; bases unmatched to any gene: 4. CDR1 is SGHKS, CDR2 YYEKEE, per germline (reference sequence). CDR3 nucleotide sequence: TGTGCCAGCAGCAGGGACAGCTACTCCTACGAGCAGTACTTC. The encoded protein is CASSRDSYSYEQYF.

V gene TRBV27 combines with J gene TRBJ1-5, with TRBD1 identical over 9 bases. Germline V gene lookup returns CDR1 MNHEY and CDR2 SMNVEV (reference sequence). The ends lost 5 bases at V and 0 bases at J; junction bases unmatched: 5. CDR3 length equals 16 residues. The CDR3 loop is CASSTLTGGSNQPQHF. In DNA form, the CDR3 reads TGTGCCAGCAGTACTTTGACAGGGGGTAGCAATCAGCCCCAGCATTTT.

The chain is built from TRBV27 and TRBJ1-2; D possibly corresponds to TRBD1 (6 bases). Trimming pared 2 bases from V and 3 bases from J, leaving 13 bases between. This CDR3 is 15 amino acids long. Germline loops: CDR1 MNHEY, CDR2 SMNVEV (reference sequence). The CDR3 nucleotides read TGTGCCAGCAGTTTACGGGGGGCAGAATACTATGGCTACACCTTC. It specifies CASSLRGAEYYGYTF.

The rearrangement links TRBV28 to TRBJ1-1; no clear D gene. V lost 7 bases and J 1 base, leaving 10 bases between the germline ends. The CDR3 is made up of 13 amino acids. CDR1 MDHEN and CDR2 SYDVKM come from the germline V gene. CDR3: CASISSGNTEAFF. CDR3 sequence (DNA): TGTGCCAGCATATCGTCAGGGAACACTGAAGCTTTCTTT.

The chain has TRBV28 and TRBJ2-7, with 7 bases fitting TRBD1. The CDR3 runs 14 residues. Trimming took 4 bases from V and 6 from J; bases not matched to a gene: 9. Germline V gives CDR1 MDHEN, CDR2 SYDVKM. The CDR3 DNA follows: TGTGCCAGCAGTTCTCAACAGGGGAGAAGCGAGCAGTACGTC. This codes for CASSSQQGRSEQYV.

The chain uses TRBV3-1 (or the pseudogene TRBV3-2) and TRBJ2-7, with D hard to call. The germline V gene encodes CDR1 LGHDT and CDR2 YNNKEL (reference sequence). V was cut by 0 bases and J by 0 bases, with 9 bases left in between. The CDR3 spans 15 residues. The CDR3 spells CASSQDPISSYEQYF. The CDR3 region has the DNA TGTGCCAGCAGCCAAGACCCAATTAGCTCCTACGAGCAGTACTTC.

V usage is TRBV18 and J usage is TRBJ1-2; maybe TRBD1 (6 bases). CDR1 is KGHSH and CDR2 is LQKENI in the germline V gene. The CDR3 consists of 16 residues. Trimming shortened V by 2 bases and J by 4 bases, and 17 bases separated the two germline ends. The CDR3: CASSPAGAGMSYGYTF. DNA for the CDR3: TGTGCCAGCTCACCAGCAGGGGCCGGAATGAGCTATGGCTACACCTTC. The full variable domain, its missing parts supplied by reference TRBV18 and TRBJ1-2, is NAGVMQNPRHLVRRRGQEARLRCSPMKGHSHVYWYRQLPEEGLKFMVYLQKENIIDESGMPKERFSAEFPKEGPSILRIQQVVRGDSAAYFCASSPAGAGMSYGYTFGSGTRLTVV.

This chain joins TRBV2 and TRBJ1-4; D uncertain. The V end lost 8 bases, the J end lost 0 bases, and 10 bases lay between the germline ends. This CDR3 has 14 amino acids. The V gene's germline CDR1 is SNHLY and CDR2 FYNNEI. This CDR3 is CASSFGTTNEKLFF. The CDR3 DNA reads as TGTGCCAGCTCCTTCGGGACAACTAATGAAAAACTGTTTTTT. Filled out from reference TRBV2 and TRBJ1-4, the complete variable domain reads EPEVTQTPSHQVTQMGQEVILRCVPISNHLYFYWYRQILGQKVEFLVSFYNNEISEKSEIFDDQFSVERPDGSNFTLKIRSTKLEDSAMYFCASSFGTTNEKLFFGSGTQLSVL.

The V call is TRBV19, the J call TRBJ1-5, with a tentative D call TRBD1 (6 bases). V was clipped by 4 bases and J by 4 bases, with 14 bases between them. CDR1 and CDR2 from the germline V gene are LNHDA and SQIVND (reference sequence). The CDR3 has 15 residues. The CDR3 is CASSTLRTDNQPQHF. The DNA for the CDR3 is TGTGCCAGTAGTACCCTCCGGACAGATAATCAGCCCCAGCATTTT.

The J gene is TRBJ1-5, the V gene TRBV6-5; TRBD1 is a possible D gene (5 bases). Germline CDR1 MNHEY, CDR2 SVGAGI. The CDR3 has 13 amino acids. Trimming took off 6 bases at V and 3 bases at J, with 9 bases between the two ends. The CDR3 DNA reads as TGTGCCAGCAGGGAGACAGACAATCAGCCCCAGCATTTT. Encoded protein: CASRETDNQPQHF.

V and J are TRBV19 and TRBJ1-2; maybe TRBD1 (5 bases). The CDR3 runs to 13 residues. CDR1 LNHDA and CDR2 SQIVND come from the germline V gene (reference sequence). Trimming left V 5 bases short and J 6 bases short, with 13 bases between. CDR3 protein: CASSAQGFNGYTF. CDR3 coding DNA: TGTGCCAGTAGTGCCCAGGGATTCAATGGCTACACCTTC.

The CDR3: CASSPGQGVANYGYTF. Written as DNA, the CDR3 is TGCGCCAGCAGCCCGGGACAGGGGGTCGCTAACTATGGCTACACCTTC. This chain joins TRBV10-2 and TRBJ1-2; TRBD1 agrees at 11 bases. V lost 6 bases, J lost 0 bases, and 6 bases stayed unmatched. CDR3 size: 16 residues. Germline CDR1 and CDR2: WSHSY and SAAADI.

This clone has just one count. The chain combines TRBV7-9 with TRBJ1-3; D not certain. Germline lookup yields CDR1 SEHNR and CDR2 FQNEAQ (reference sequence). The V and J ends lost 8 bases and 4 bases respectively, with 12 bases between them. The CDR3 is 13 residues long. The CDR3 reads CASRLTYGNTIYF. For the CDR3, the DNA is TGTGCCAGCCGCCTGACTTACGGAAACACCATATATTTT.

CDR3 nucleotide sequence: TGTGCCAGCAGTGAATTAGAGGACATTTCGGGCACTGAAGCTTTCTTT. The encoded protein is CASSELEDISGTEAFF. The gene calls are TRBV25-1 and TRBJ1-1; possibly TRBD1 for D (5 bases). Germline V gene data show CDR1 as MGHDK and CDR2 as SYGVNS. The V and J ends lost 1 base and 4 bases respectively, with 16 bases between them. CDR3 length equals 16 residues. Full variable domain (outside the CDR3, taken from reference TRBV25-1 and TRBJ1-1): EADIYQTPRYLVIGTGKKITLECSQTMGHDKMYWYQQDPGMELHLIHYSYGVNSTEKGDLSSESTVSRIRTEHFPLTLESARPSHTSQYLCASSELEDISGTEAFFGQGTRLTVV.

V gene TRBV19 combines with J gene TRBJ1-4; 7 nucleotides agree with TRBD1. This CDR3 is 15 amino acids long. The V gene's germline CDR1 is LNHDA and CDR2 SQIVND (reference sequence). This CDR3 reads CVHRGGFGTNEKLFF. In nucleotides, the CDR3 is TGTGTTCACAGGGGTGGTTTTGGAACTAATGAAAAACTGTTTTTT.

The chain is built from TRBV6-6 and TRBJ2-7, with 9 positions matching TRBD2. Germline-derived CDR1 and CDR2 are MNHNY and SVGAGI (reference sequence). This CDR3 comprises 14 residues. The J segment lost 3 bases and the V segment lost 2 bases, leaving 2 bases of the junction unmatched. Here the CDR3 DNA reads TGTGCCAGCAGTTACGAGCGGGGGGTCTACGAGCAGTACTTC. It specifies CASSYERGVYEQYF.